Detailed here is one T cell receptor (beta chain). Its antigen is not known. Between the trimmed V and J ends, which lost 3 bases and 11 bases, there was a span of 18 bases. This CDR3 is built from 14 residues. CDR1 and CDR2 (germline): SGHRS, YFSETQ. Sequencing used immunoSEQ multiplex PCR; TCRdb keeps in-frame clones, though not all of them. This table has roughly 100,000 clones, 88% appearing once. These data originate in a study of T cell responses to AZD1222 COVID-19 vaccine. Looking at the study overall: Whether given at about 4 or about 12 weeks, second doses were pooled. General observations from the study: Females made up more of the donors, who were largely white British, and clonal diversity may have come out too low. Close to half of all spike-specific TCRs reportedly target regions of the variants that are unmutated. Baseline seropositives among AZD1222 recipients totaled only five or six.

The chain couples TRBV5-1 to TRBJ1-3; tentative D call: TRBD1 (5 bases). This TCR was recovered from an adult in good health. The starting material was peripheral blood, obtained on day 0 of AZD1222 vaccination. This CDR3 is CASSSQGLLGSIYF. The DNA for the CDR3 is TGCGCCAGCAGCTCCCAGGGACTGCTGGGCTCCATATATTTT. Supplemented by reference TRBV5-1 and TRBJ1-3, the full variable domain reads KAGVTQTPRYLIKTRGQQVTLSCSPISGHRSVSWYQQTPGQGLQFLFEYFSETQRNKGNFPGRFSGRQFSNSRSEMNVSTLELGDSALYLCASSSQGLLGSIYFGEGSWLTVV.